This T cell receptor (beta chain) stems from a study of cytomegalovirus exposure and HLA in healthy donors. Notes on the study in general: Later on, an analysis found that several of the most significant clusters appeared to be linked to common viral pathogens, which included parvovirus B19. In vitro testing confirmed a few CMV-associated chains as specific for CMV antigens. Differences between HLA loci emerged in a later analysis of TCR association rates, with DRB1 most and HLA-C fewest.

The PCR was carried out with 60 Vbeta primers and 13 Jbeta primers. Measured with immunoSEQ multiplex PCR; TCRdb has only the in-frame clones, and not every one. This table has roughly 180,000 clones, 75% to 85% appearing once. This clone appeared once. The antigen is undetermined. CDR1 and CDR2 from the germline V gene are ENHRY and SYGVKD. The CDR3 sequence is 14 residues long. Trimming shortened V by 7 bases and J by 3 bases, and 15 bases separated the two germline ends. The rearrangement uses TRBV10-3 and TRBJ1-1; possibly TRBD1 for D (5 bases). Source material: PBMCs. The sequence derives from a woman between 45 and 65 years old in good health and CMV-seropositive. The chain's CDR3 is CAITKEKGHTEAFF. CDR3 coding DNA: TGTGCCATCACCAAAGAAAAGGGGCACACTGAAGCTTTCTTT.